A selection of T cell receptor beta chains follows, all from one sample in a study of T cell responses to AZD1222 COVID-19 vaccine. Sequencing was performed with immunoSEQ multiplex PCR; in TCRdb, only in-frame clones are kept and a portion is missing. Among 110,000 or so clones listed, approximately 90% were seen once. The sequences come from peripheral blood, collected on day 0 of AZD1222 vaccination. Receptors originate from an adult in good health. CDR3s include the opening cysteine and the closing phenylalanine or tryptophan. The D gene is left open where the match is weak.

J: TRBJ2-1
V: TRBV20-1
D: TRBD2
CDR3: CSASISLAGYNEQFF

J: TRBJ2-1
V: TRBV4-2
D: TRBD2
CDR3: CASSQVTGGPGYNEQFF

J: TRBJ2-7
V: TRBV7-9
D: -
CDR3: CASSLETYEQYF

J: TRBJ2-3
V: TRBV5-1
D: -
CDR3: CASSPTTYTDTQYF

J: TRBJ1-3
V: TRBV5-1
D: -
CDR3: CASSWGDTRNTIYF

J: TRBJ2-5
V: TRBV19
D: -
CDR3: CASSIMGRGERETQYF

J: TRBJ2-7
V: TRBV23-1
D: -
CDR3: CASSQFPYVAATRHEQYF

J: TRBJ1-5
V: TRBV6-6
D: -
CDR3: CATRVKVLNSNQPQHF

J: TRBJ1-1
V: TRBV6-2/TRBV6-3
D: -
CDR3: CASIPGTGVGGNTEAFF

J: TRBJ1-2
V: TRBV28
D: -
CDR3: CASSLPPAPGQGYTF

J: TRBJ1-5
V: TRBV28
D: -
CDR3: CASTSRGWQPQHF

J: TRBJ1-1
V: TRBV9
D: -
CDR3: CASSETGRTEAFF

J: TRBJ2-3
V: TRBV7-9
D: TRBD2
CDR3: CASSPRREGTDTQYF

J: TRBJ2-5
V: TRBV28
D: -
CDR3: CASSPTGLRQTQYF

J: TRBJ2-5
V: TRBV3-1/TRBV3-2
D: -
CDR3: CASSQEGIGGQETQYF

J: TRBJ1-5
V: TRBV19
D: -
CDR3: CASSIASNQPQHF

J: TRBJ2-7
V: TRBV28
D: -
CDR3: CASSLSQWAYEQYF

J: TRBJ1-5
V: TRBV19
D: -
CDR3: CASSIPPEPQHF

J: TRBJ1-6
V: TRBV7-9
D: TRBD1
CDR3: CASSLEGAGNSPLHF

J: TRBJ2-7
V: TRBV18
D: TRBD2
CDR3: CASSPVSGAGEQYF

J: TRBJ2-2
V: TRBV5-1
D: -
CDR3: CASSFGTLNTGELFF

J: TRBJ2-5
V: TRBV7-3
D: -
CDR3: CASSLTSDQETQYF

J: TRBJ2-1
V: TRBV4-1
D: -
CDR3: CASSQETGGTYNEQFF

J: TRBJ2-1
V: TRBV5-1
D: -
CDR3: CASASGGGGEQFF

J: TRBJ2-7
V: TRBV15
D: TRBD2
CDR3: CATSREVAGSYEQYF

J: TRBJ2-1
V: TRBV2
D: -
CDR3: CASSEALTYNEQFF

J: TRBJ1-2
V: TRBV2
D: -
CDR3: CASSPGPLEGGYTF

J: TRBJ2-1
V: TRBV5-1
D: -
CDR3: CASSLGGNEQFF

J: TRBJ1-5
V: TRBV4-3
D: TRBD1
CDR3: CASSRDRRSNQPQHF

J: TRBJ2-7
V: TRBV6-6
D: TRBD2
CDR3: CASSYLLAGDSEQYF

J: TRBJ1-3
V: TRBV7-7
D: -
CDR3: CASSLGQNSGNTIYF

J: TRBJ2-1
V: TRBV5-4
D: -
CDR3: CASSSGLSASYNEQFF

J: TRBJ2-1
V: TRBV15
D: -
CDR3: CATSRGATLGPGGNEQFF

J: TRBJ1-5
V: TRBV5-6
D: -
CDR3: CASSYLRSRLRKGNQPQHF

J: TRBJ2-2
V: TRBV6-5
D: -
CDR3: CASKKANTGELFF

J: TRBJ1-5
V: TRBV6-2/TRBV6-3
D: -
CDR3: CASSYISGDQPQHF

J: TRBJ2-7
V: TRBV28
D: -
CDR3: CASSFGGTVVYEQYF

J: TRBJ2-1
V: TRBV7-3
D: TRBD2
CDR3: CASRPTSGREDEQFF

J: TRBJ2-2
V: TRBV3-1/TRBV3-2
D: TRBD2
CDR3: CASSQVSSGSAGELFF

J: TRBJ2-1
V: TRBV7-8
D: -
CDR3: CASSLASNRGRNEQFF

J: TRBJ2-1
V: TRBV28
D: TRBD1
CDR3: CASSIGQGGFSYNEQFF

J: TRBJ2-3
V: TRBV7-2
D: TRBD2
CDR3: CASSTLAGSYTQYF